This TCR beta chain derives from a study of T cell responses to AZD1222 COVID-19 vaccine. Some clones are missing from TCRdb's copy, which holds only in-frame ones; the method was immunoSEQ multiplex PCR. Among fewer than 120,000 clones listed, about 90% were seen once. V was pared by 0 bases and J by 1 base, with 7 bases between. The CDR3 runs to 14 residues. The V gene's germline CDR1 is GTSNPN and CDR2 SVGIG (reference sequence). This TCR came from an adult in good health. V and J are TRBV30 and TRBJ1-5; no definite D call. Specimen: peripheral blood, collected on day 0 of AZD1222 vaccination. CDR3 coding DNA: TGTGCCTGGAGTGTAGGCGGAAGCAATCAGCCCCAGCATTTT. This sequence encodes CAWSVGGSNQPQHF.